This paragraph covers one T cell receptor (beta chain) sequence. The data originate from a study of blood T cell repertoires in COVID-19. Background on the study: Nucleic acid was either cDNA or gDNA, and it came from T cells, B-cell-depleted T cells, or PBMCs.

Germline CDR1 reads MNHEY; CDR2 reads SVGEGT. The length of the CDR3 is 11 residues. V gave up 6 bases and J gave up 7 bases, with 10 bases separating them. The method was immunoSEQ multiplex PCR; TCRdb's version includes in-frame clones alone and lacks a portion of them. The data hold 190,000 or so clones, with more than 75% observed a single time. The chain has TRBV6-2 or TRBV6-3 and TRBJ2-7; a possible D gene is TRBD2 (5 bases). Sequencing was carried out using peripheral blood. The origin of this receptor is a man in his sixties who had recovered from COVID-19. CDR3 nucleotide sequence: TGTGCCAGCAGCCGGACTCCTGAGCAGTACTTC. Protein: CASSRTPEQYF.